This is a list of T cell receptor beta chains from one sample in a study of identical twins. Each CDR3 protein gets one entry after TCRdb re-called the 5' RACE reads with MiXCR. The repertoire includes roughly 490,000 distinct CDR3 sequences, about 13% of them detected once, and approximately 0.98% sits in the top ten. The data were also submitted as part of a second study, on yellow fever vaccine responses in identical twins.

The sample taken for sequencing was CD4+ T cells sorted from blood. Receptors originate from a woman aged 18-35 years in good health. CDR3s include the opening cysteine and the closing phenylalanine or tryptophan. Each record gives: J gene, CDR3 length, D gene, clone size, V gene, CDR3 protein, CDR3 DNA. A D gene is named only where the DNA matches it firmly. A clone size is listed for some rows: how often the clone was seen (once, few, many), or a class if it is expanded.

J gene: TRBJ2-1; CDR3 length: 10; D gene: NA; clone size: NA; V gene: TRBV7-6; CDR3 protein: CANRADEQFF; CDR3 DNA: TGTGCCAACAGGGCTGATGAGCAGTTCTTC
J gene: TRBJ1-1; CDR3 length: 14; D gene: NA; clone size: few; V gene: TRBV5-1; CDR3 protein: CASSYLDGDTEAFF; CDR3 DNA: TGCGCCAGCAGCTACCTGGACGGGGACACTGAAGCTTTCTTT
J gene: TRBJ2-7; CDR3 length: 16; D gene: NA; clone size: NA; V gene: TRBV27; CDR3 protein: CASSFASTSRPYEQYF; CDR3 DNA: TGTGCCAGCAGTTTCGCCTCTACTAGCCGACCCTACGAGCAGTACTTC
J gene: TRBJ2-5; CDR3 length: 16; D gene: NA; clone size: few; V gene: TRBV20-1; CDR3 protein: CSGTPGQQIETGAQYF; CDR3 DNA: TGCAGTGGAACACCCGGACAGCAGATAGAGACTGGGGCCCAGTACTTC
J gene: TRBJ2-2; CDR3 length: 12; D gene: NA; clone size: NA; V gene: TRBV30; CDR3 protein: CAWSQGTGELFF; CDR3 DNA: TGTGCCTGGAGTCAGGGGACCGGGGAGCTGTTTTTT
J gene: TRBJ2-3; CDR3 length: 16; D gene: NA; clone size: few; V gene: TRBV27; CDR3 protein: CASSSRPGGGTDTQYF; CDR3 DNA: TGTGCCAGCAGTTCAAGACCCGGGGGCGGCACAGATACGCAGTATTTT
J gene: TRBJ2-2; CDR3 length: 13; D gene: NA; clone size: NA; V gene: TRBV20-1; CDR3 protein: CSARYRNTGELFF; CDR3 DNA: TGCAGTGCTAGATACAGAAACACCGGGGAGCTGTTTTTT
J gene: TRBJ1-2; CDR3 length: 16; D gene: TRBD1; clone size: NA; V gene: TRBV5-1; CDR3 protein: CASSRDPGGVGYGYTF; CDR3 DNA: TGCGCCAGCAGCAGGGACCCAGGGGGCGTTGGCTATGGCTACACCTTC
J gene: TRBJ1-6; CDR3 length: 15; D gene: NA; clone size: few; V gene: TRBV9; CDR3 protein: CASSVAQAANSPLHF; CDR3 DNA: TGTGCCAGCAGCGTAGCCCAGGCTGCAAATTCACCCCTCCACTTT
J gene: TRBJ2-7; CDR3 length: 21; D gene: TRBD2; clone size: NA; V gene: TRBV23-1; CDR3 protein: CASSQSVWLDSLAGGSYEQYF; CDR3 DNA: TGCGCCAGCAGTCAATCGGTGTGGCTCGATTCCCTAGCGGGGGGCTCCTACGAGCAGTACTTC
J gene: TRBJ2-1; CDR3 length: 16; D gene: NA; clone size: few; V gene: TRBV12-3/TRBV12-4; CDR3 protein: CASTTRRGVLGNEQFF; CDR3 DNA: TGTGCCAGCACTACAAGGAGGGGGGTTTTAGGCAATGAGCAGTTCTTC
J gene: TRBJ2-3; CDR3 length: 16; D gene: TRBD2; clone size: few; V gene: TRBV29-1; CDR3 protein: CSVGGTSGARTDTQYF; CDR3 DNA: TGCAGCGTTGGAGGCACGAGCGGGGCTCGCACAGATACGCAGTATTTT
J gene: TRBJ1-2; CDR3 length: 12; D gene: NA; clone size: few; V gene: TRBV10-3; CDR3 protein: CAISDLGPGYTF; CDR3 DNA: TGTGCCATCAGTGACCTTGGTCCCGGCTACACCTTC
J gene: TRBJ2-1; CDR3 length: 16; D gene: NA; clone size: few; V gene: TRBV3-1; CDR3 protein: CASSQSRALNDNEQFF; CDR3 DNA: TGTGCCAGCAGCCAAAGCCGGGCCCTAAACGACAATGAGCAGTTCTTC
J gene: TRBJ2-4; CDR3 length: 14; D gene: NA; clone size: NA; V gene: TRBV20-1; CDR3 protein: CSASQVAAKNIQYF; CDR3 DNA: TGCAGTGCTAGCCAGGTCGCGGCCAAAAACATTCAGTACTTC
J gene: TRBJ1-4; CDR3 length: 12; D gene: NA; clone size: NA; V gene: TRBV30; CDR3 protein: CACQGSNEKLFF; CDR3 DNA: TGTGCCTGCCAGGGAAGTAATGAAAAACTGTTTTTT
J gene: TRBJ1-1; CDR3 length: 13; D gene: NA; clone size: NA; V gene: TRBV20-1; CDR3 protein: CSASHPMNTEAFF; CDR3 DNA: TGCAGTGCTTCCCACCCTATGAACACTGAAGCTTTCTTT
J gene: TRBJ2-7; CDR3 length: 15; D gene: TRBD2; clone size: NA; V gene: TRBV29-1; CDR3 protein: CSVDSGRAYQYEQYF; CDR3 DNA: TGCAGCGTTGATAGCGGGAGGGCCTATCAATACGAGCAGTACTTC
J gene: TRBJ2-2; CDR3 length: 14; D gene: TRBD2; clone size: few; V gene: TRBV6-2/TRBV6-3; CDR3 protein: CASSAGGGTGELFF; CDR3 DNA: TGTGCCAGCAGTGCGGGAGGTGGTACCGGGGAGCTGTTTTTT
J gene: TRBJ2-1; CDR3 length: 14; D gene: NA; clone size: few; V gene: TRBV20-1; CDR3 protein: CSARGLAYYNEQFF; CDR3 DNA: TGCAGTGCTAGAGGGCTAGCGTATTACAATGAGCAGTTCTTC
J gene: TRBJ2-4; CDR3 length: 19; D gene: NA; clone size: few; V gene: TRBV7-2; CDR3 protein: CASSLSDSRSLIAKNIQYF; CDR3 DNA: TGTGCCAGCAGCTTAAGCGACAGCCGGAGTTTAATAGCCAAAAACATTCAGTACTTC
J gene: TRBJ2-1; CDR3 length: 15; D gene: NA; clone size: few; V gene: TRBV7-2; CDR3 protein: CASSLWVGGTNEQFF; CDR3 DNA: TGTGCCAGCAGCTTATGGGTCGGCGGGACCAATGAGCAGTTCTTC
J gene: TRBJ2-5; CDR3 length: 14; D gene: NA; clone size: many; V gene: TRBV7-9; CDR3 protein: CASSPGTTQETQYF; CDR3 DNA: TGTGCCAGCAGCCCAGGGACAACCCAAGAGACCCAGTACTTC
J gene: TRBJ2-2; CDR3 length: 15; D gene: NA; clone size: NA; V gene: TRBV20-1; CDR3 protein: CSARGSARDTGELFF; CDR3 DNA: TGCAGTGCTAGAGGGTCAGCGCGGGACACCGGGGAGCTGTTTTTT
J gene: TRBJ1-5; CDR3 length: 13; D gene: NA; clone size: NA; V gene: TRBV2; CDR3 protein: CASSTGYNQPQHF; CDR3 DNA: TGTGCCAGCAGTACAGGGTACAATCAGCCCCAGCATTTT
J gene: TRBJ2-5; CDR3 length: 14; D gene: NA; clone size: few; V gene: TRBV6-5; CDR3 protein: CASSSDRGAKTQYF; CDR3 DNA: TGTGCCAGCAGTTCCGATAGGGGGGCGAAGACCCAGTACTTC
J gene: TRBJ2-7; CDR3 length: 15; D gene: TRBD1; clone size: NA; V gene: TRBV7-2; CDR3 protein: CASSTQGQGVYEQYF; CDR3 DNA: TGTGCCAGCAGCACCCAGGGACAGGGAGTCTACGAGCAGTACTTC
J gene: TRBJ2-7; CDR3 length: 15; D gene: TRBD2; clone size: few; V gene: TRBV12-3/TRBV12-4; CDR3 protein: CASSFLAAGEGEQYF; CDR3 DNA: TGTGCCAGCAGTTTTCTAGCGGCTGGAGAGGGAGAGCAGTACTTC
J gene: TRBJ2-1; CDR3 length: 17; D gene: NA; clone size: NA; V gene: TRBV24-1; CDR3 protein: CATSAPSGSGLYNEQFF; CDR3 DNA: TGTGCCACCAGTGCCCCGAGTGGTAGCGGTCTTTACAATGAGCAGTTCTTC